These T cell receptor beta chains were read from a single sample in a study of control samples from healthy donors and cancer patients. Data came from immunoSEQ multiplex PCR; TCRdb stores just in-frame clones and leaves some out. The sample lists around 76,000 clones, roughly 90% occurring once. Sequenced material: PBMCs. The receptors were sampled from a woman aged 50 to 60 with colorectal cancer. The CDR3 runs from the conserved cysteine through the conserved F or W. The D gene is left open where the match is weak. Not all rows give a size; the values are once, few, many and, for expanded clones, a class.

D | J | length | size | V | CDR3 | DNA
. | TRBJ1-5 | 14 | . | TRBV19 | CASTYRGWGQPQHF | TGTGCCAGTACTTATAGAGGGTGGGGTCAGCCCCAGCATTTT
. | TRBJ1-4 | 14 | . | TRBV30 | CAWNLQASNEKLFF | TGTGCCTGGAACTTACAGGCGTCTAATGAAAAACTGTTTTTT
. | TRBJ1-4 | 15 | . | TRBV19 | CASREAGSTNEKLFF | TGTGCCAGTAGAGAGGCTGGGTCAACTAATGAAAAACTGTTTTTT
TRBD1 | TRBJ1-6 | 13 | . | TRBV28 | CASRDRDNSPLHF | TGTGCCAGCCGGGACAGGGACAATTCACCCCTCCACTTT
TRBD2 | TRBJ2-3 | 15 | . | TRBV27 | CASSSLAGITDTQYF | TGTGCCAGCAGTTCCCTAGCGGGAATCACAGATACGCAGTATTTT
. | TRBJ2-1 | 10 | few | TRBV20-1 | CSASEREQFF | TGCAGTGCTAGTGAGAGGGAGCAGTTCTTC
TRBD1 | TRBJ1-1 | 17 | once | TRBV19 | CASSIATGTGVNTEAFF | TGTGCCAGTAGTATTGCGACAGGGACCGGGGTGAACACTGAAGCTTTCTTT
TRBD1 | TRBJ1-1 | 17 | . | TRBV7-8 | CASSLGLRDRVSNEAFF | TGTGCCAGCAGCTTAGGGCTCCGGGACAGGGTATCAAATGAAGCTTTCTTT
. | TRBJ2-5 | 16 | . | TRBV18 | CASSPGRRDYQETQYF | TGTGCCAGCTCACCAGGTCGTCGGGACTACCAAGAGACCCAGTACTTC
. | TRBJ1-1 | 14 | . | TRBV6-6 | CASSYGGLGTEAFF | TGTGCCAGCAGTTATGGGGGGCTGGGCACTGAAGCTTTCTTT
. | TRBJ2-5 | 15 | . | TRBV7-2 | CASSLWGTPRETQYF | TGTGCCAGCAGCTTATGGGGGACCCCTAGAGAGACCCAGTACTTC
. | TRBJ2-1 | 11 | . | TRBV20-1 | CSANTRGEQFF | TGCAGTGCTAATACTAGGGGTGAGCAGTTCTTC
. | TRBJ2-2 | 14 | . | TRBV7-8 | CASKTGRGTGELFF | TGTGCCAGCAAAACGGGCAGGGGAACCGGGGAGCTGTTTTTT
TRBD1 | TRBJ1-1 | 17 | once | TRBV5-1 | CASSLNTGHRGNTEAFF | TGCGCCAGCAGCTTAAACACGGGACACAGGGGGAACACTGAAGCTTTCTTT
. | TRBJ2-6 | 15 | . | TRBV6-5 | CASSQRVSGANVLTF | TGTGCCAGCAGCCAACGGGTGTCTGGGGCCAACGTCCTGACTTTC
TRBD1 | TRBJ2-1 | 15 | . | TRBV24-1 | CATSRQGWQGGEQFF | TGTGCCACCAGTAGACAGGGATGGCAAGGGGGTGAGCAGTTCTTC
. | TRBJ2-5 | 14 | . | TRBV7-3 | CASSSRYGAETQYF | TGTGCCAGCAGTTCCCGATACGGCGCGGAGACCCAGTACTTC
. | TRBJ2-6 | 14 | . | TRBV30 | CASSGLWGANVLTF | TGTGCCTCTTCGGGACTTTGGGGGGCCAACGTCCTGACTTTC